The T cell receptor beta chain under discussion was sequenced for a study of cytomegalovirus exposure and HLA in healthy donors. About this clone: The antigen remains undetermined.

Use of 60 Vbeta and 13 Jbeta primers characterized the PCR. Profiling relied on immunoSEQ multiplex PCR, and the TCRdb table lists in-frame clones only, not all of them. Of 95,000 to 100,000 clones listed, under 85% were seen once; the top ten hold approximately 2%. Study results and caveats: Later on, an analysis showed TCR association rates differing by HLA locus, with DRB1 the most and HLA-C the fewest. Among the CMV-associated chains, three were confirmed in vitro as specific for CMV antigens.

This CDR3 is 15 amino acids long. V gave up 6 bases and J gave up 2 bases, with 15 bases separating them. CDR1 is SEHNR and CDR2 is FQNEAQ in the germline V gene (reference sequence). The sequence was obtained from a man in his forties in good health and CMV-seronegative. Sequences were obtained from PBMCs. This rearrangement joins TRBV7-9 to TRBJ2-3; no clear D gene. The CDR3 DNA reads as TGTGCCAGCAGACGCCCTCACGACACCACAGATACGCAGTATTTT. Amino acid sequence: CASRRPHDTTDTQYF.